These 11 T cell receptor beta chains were all obtained from the same sample, sequenced in a study of T-cell reconstitution after alpha-beta-depleted transplantation in children. Library preparation (for TCRbeta) was performed with unique molecular identifiers. TCRdb used MiXCR to reprocess the PCR reads, holding one entry per CDR3 protein. Of hundreds of thousands of distinct CDR3 sequences listed, 16% are singletons. Source: PBMCs from the stem cell graft donor, taken from the stem cell graft. Receptors were obtained from a human donor who donated a stem cell graft to a child with acute myeloid leukemia.

The sample holds a few counts of this clonotype. CDR3 sequence: CASSLEGLRASYGYTF. In nucleotides, the CDR3 is TGTGCCAGCAGCCTGGAAGGATTACGGGCCTCCTATGGCTACACCTTC. The gene calls are TRBV7-2 and TRBJ1-2; D unresolved. The CDR3 extends over 16 amino acids. Trimming removed 5 bases from V and 4 bases from J, with 20 bases in between. CDR1 and CDR2 from the germline V gene are SGHTA and FQGNSA.

This chain joins TRBV5-1 and TRBJ2-1; 11 nucleotides match TRBD1. CDR1 is SGHRS and CDR2 is YFSETQ in the germline V gene. Losses at the gene ends were 3 bases for V and 8 bases for J; bases not matched to a gene: 7. CDR3 length: 15 residues. The CDR3, as DNA: TGCGCCAGCAGCTCGGGACAGGGGGTAGGATATGAGCAGTTCTTC. This encodes CASSSGQGVGYEQFF.

This clonotype was observed a few times. The CDR3 region has the DNA TGTGCCAGCAGCTTAGCAAACAGAGAATCCTACAATGAGCAGTTCTTC. It specifies CASSLANRESYNEQFF. The genes are TRBV7-8 and TRBJ2-1; D not resolved. Trimming removed 0 bases from V and 1 base from J, with 10 bases in between. Germline V gene sequence: CDR1 SGHVS, CDR2 FQNEAQ. The CDR3 has 16 residues.

This clonotype has more than one count but fewer than ten. The CDR3 DNA sequence: TGCGCCAGCAGCTTGTTGAGATGGCCGGGGCAGAACTACGAGCAGTACTTC. Its translation: CASSLLRWPGQNYEQYF. This chain uses TRBV5-1 with TRBJ2-7; D is possibly TRBD1 or TRBD2 (5 bases each). Trimming pared 1 base from V and 3 bases from J, leaving 20 bases between. The CDR3 sequence is 17 residues long. Looked up from germline, CDR1 is SGHRS and CDR2 is YFSETQ.

About this clonotype: Being one base from a much bigger clone, this may be a read error. The CDR3 here is CSARVPAGKLNTQAFF. In DNA, the CDR3 is TGCAGTGCTAGAGTCCCCGCAGGGAAACTGAACACTCAAGCTTTCTTT. The rearrangement joins TRBV20-1 to TRBJ1-1, with D possibly matching TRBD1 (5 bases). The CDR3 is 16 amino acids. Germline CDR1 reads DFQATT; CDR2 reads SNEGSKA (reference sequence).

V is TRBV11-3 and J is TRBJ1-6; the match to TRBD1 covers 9 bases. V lost 2 bases to trimming and J lost 9 bases; unmatched junction nucleotides: 5. Germline V CDR1 and CDR2: SGHNT, YENEEA. This CDR3 is 15 amino acids long. The CDR3: CASSLRQGEVSPLHF. In DNA, the CDR3 is TGTGCCAGCAGCTTACGACAGGGGGAAGTTTCACCCCTCCACTTT.

This clonotype was seen once. A much larger clonotype is one base distant, so this may be a read error. No conserved phenylalanine or tryptophan ends this CDR3, so it is likely a read error. V and J are TRBV20-1 and TRBJ2-5; 10 bases are a match to TRBD1. Trimming cost V 3 bases and J 2 bases; bases outside gene matches: 3. This CDR3 has 14 amino acids. Germline V CDR1 and CDR2: DFQATT, SNEGSKA (reference sequence). CDR3 residues: CSARRTGGQETQYL. The CDR3 nucleotides are TGCAGTGCTAGGAGGACAGGGGGGCAAGAGACCCAGTACCTC.

This clonotype was counted a few times. V gene TRBV3-1 combines with J gene TRBJ1-5; no reliable D call. The V gene's germline CDR1 is LGHDT and CDR2 YNNKEL (reference sequence). CDR3 length: 14 amino acids. The V end lost 1 base, the J end lost 6 bases, and 10 bases lay between the germline ends. CDR3 residues: CASSQGAVSQPQHF. The DNA of the CDR3 is TGTGCCAGCAGCCAAGGGGCGGTTAGTCAGCCCCAGCATTTT.

This clonotype was seen more than once but under ten times. J is TRBJ1-2 and V is TRBV6-4; D remains ambiguous. Germline values: CDR1 MRHNA, CDR2 SNTAGT. CDR3 length equals 13 residues. V was clipped by 1 base and J by 7 bases, with 10 bases between them. The CDR3 DNA follows: TGTGCCAGCAGTGACTATAAGGGCGGTGGCTACACCTTC. Residues: CASSDYKGGGYTF.

V gene TRBV7-2 combines with J gene TRBJ2-5; a weak D match, TRBD2 (5 bases). The V gene lost 7 bases and the J gene lost 1 base, with 19 bases spanning the gap. The CDR3 is 16 amino acids. The germline V gene has CDR1 SGHTA and CDR2 FQGNSA. This chain's CDR3 is CASNPAASGFQETQYF. CDR3 sequence (DNA): TGTGCCAGCAACCCAGCGGCGTCTGGGTTCCAAGAGACCCAGTACTTC. The full variable domain, rest sourced from reference TRBV7-2 and TRBJ2-5, is GAGVSQSPSNKVTEKGKDVELRCDPISGHTALYWYRQSLGQGLEFLIYFQGNSAPDKSGLPSDRFSAERTGGSVSTLTIQRTQQEDSAVYLCASNPAASGFQETQYFGPGTRLLVL.

The table lists this clonotype with many counts. The chain joins TRBV20-1 to TRBJ2-2; 8 bases match TRBD2. CDR3 length equals 16 residues. Germline values: CDR1 DFQATT, CDR2 SNEGSKA (reference sequence). V lost 6 bases to trimming and J lost 5 bases; unmatched junction nucleotides: 14. The chain's CDR3 is CSAAAGGAILTGELFF. The CDR3 DNA reads TGCAGTGCGGCGGCCGGGGGGGCCATACTTACCGGGGAGCTGTTTTTT.